This is a list of T cell receptor beta chains from one sample in a study of T-cell memory formation after mild COVID-19. TCRdb reprocessed the 5' RACE reads via MiXCR and lists one record per CDR3 protein. The table shows about 29,000 distinct CDR3 sequences, with about 12% occurring only once. Material: PBMCs or a T cell subset sorted from them (not recorded which). The receptors here all came from an adult woman who had mild COVID-19 (a few samples of this study predate the infection). Cell type and time point are not known. Each CDR3 is given with its conserved first and last residue. D genes are given only for firm matches. Rows give clone size only sometimes, using once, few, many, or a class for an expanded clone.

V: TRBV20-1; size: many; D: -; J: TRBJ2-1; CDR3: CSAAEVGGTHNEQFF; DNA: TGCAGTGCCGCAGAGGTGGGGGGCACTCACAATGAGCAGTTCTTC
V: TRBV18; size: many; D: TRBD2; J: TRBJ2-3; CDR3: CASSRDYPYDTQYF; DNA: TGTGCCAGCTCACGGGACTACCCGTACGATACGCAGTATTTT
V: TRBV4-1; size: many; D: TRBD1; J: TRBJ2-7; CDR3: CASSPVGQGSYEQYF; DNA: TGCGCCAGCAGCCCCGTCGGACAGGGGAGTTACGAGCAGTACTTC
V: TRBV20-1; size: many; D: -; J: TRBJ2-7; CDR3: CSARTSFSLYEQYF; DNA: TGCAGTGCTAGGACTTCCTTTTCTTTGTACGAGCAGTACTTC
V: TRBV5-1; size: many; D: -; J: TRBJ1-1; CDR3: CASSFEQVATEAFF; DNA: TGCGCCAGCAGCTTTGAACAGGTGGCCACTGAAGCTTTCTTT
V: TRBV5-1; size: many; D: TRBD1; J: TRBJ2-7; CDR3: CASSLVYGTGREQYF; DNA: TGCGCCAGCAGCTTGGTCTACGGGACAGGGCGTGAGCAGTACTTC
V: TRBV9; size: many; D: -; J: TRBJ1-2; CDR3: CASSTPPIYGYTF; DNA: TGTGCCAGCAGTACACCCCCGATTTATGGCTACACCTTC
V: TRBV7-3; size: -; D: -; J: TRBJ2-1; CDR3: CASSLTSHEQFF; DNA: TGTGCCAGCAGCTTAACTAGCCATGAGCAGTTCTTC
V: TRBV20-1; size: many; D: -; J: TRBJ1-6; CDR3: CSAVPLGLWGISPLHF; DNA: TGCAGTGCTGTACCCCTGGGACTCTGGGGGATTTCACCCCTCCACTTT
V: TRBV9; size: many; D: TRBD2; J: TRBJ2-7; CDR3: CASAFSGSSYEQYF; DNA: TGTGCCAGTGCCTTTAGCGGGAGCTCCTACGAGCAGTACTTC
V: TRBV6-1; size: medium-sized; D: -; J: TRBJ2-5; CDR3: CASSEGWETQYF; DNA: TGTGCCAGCAGTGAAGGATGGGAGACCCAGTACTTC
V: TRBV18; size: many; D: TRBD1; J: TRBJ2-1; CDR3: CASSPPDRVKGNEQFF; DNA: TGTGCCAGCTCACCACCCGACAGGGTCAAAGGCAATGAGCAGTTCTTC
V: TRBV2; size: many; D: TRBD2; J: TRBJ2-7; CDR3: CASTIEGTSGRSEEQYF; DNA: TGTGCCAGCACCATCGAGGGGACTAGCGGGAGGTCGGAAGAGCAGTACTTC
V: TRBV19; size: many; D: TRBD2; J: TRBJ2-7; CDR3: CASSGTSGINEQYF; DNA: TGTGCCAGTAGCGGGACTAGCGGGATTAACGAGCAGTACTTC
V: TRBV7-9; size: -; D: TRBD1; J: TRBJ2-1; CDR3: CASSPPAQGSNEQFF; DNA: TGTGCCAGCAGCCCCCCGGCACAGGGGAGTAATGAGCAGTTCTTC
V: TRBV2; size: many; D: -; J: TRBJ2-3; CDR3: CASKGGTSSTDTQYF; DNA: TGTGCCAGCAAAGGGGGGACGAGCAGCACAGATACGCAGTATTTT
V: TRBV15; size: many; D: -; J: TRBJ1-4; CDR3: CATSRDGIRTNEKLFF; DNA: TGTGCCACCAGCAGAGATGGGATTCGCACTAATGAAAAACTGTTTTTT
V: TRBV2; size: many; D: -; J: TRBJ2-3; CDR3: CASSDVRQSTDTQYF; DNA: TGTGCCAGCAGTGATGTCCGACAGAGCACAGATACGCAGTATTTT
V: TRBV9; size: many; D: -; J: TRBJ2-1; CDR3: CASSVANEQFF; DNA: TGTGCCAGCAGCGTAGCTAACGAGCAGTTCTTC
V: TRBV2; size: many; D: -; J: TRBJ1-2; CDR3: CASRNNPGQGYGYTF; DNA: TGTGCCAGCAGGAATAATCCGGGACAAGGATATGGCTACACCTTC
V: TRBV7-2; size: many; D: -; J: TRBJ2-7; CDR3: CASSPYLSSYEQYF; DNA: TGTGCCAGCAGCCCCTATCTGAGCTCCTACGAGCAGTACTTC
V: TRBV12-3/TRBV12-4; size: many; D: TRBD1; J: TRBJ1-1; CDR3: CASSLGPDRANTEAFF; DNA: TGTGCCAGCAGTTTGGGACCGGACAGGGCGAACACTGAAGCTTTCTTT
V: TRBV18; size: many; D: -; J: TRBJ2-7; CDR3: CASSPPGVRSYEQYF; DNA: TGTGCCAGCTCACCACCAGGGGTCAGATCCTACGAGCAGTACTTC
V: TRBV7-3; size: -; D: -; J: TRBJ1-1; CDR3: CASSSGGLTEAFF; DNA: TGTGCCAGCAGTTCCGGTGGGTTGACTGAAGCTTTCTTT
V: TRBV24-1; size: many; D: -; J: TRBJ2-5; CDR3: CATSDLPGLKETQYF; DNA: TGTGCCACCAGTGATTTACCAGGCCTAAAAGAGACCCAGTACTTC
V: TRBV12-3/TRBV12-4; size: many; D: -; J: TRBJ2-2; CDR3: CASSHYTGELFF; DNA: TGTGCCAGCAGTCACTACACCGGGGAGCTGTTTTTT
V: TRBV6-1; size: many; D: -; J: TRBJ2-7; CDR3: CASSPTGDEQYF; DNA: TGTGCCAGCAGCCCGACAGGCGATGAGCAGTACTTC
V: TRBV6-5; size: -; D: -; J: TRBJ1-6; CDR3: CASSYDQTGPHSPLHF; DNA: TGTGCCAGCAGTTACGACCAAACAGGGCCCCACTCACCCCTCCACTTT
V: TRBV27; size: many; D: TRBD1; J: TRBJ1-1; CDR3: CASSPLRRQGNTEAFF; DNA: TGTGCCAGCAGTCCCCTCCGCCGACAGGGAAACACTGAAGCTTTCTTT
V: TRBV15; size: many; D: -; J: TRBJ1-6; CDR3: CATTRQANSPLHF; DNA: TGTGCCACCACCCGACAGGCTAATTCACCCCTCCACTTT
V: TRBV2; size: many; D: -; J: TRBJ2-1; CDR3: CASSEFRANEQFF; DNA: TGTGCCAGCAGTGAATTTCGGGCCAATGAGCAGTTCTTC
V: TRBV5-1; size: many; D: TRBD1; J: TRBJ2-6; CDR3: CASSLGTGGSLSGANVLTF; DNA: TGCGCCAGCAGCTTGGGAACAGGGGGTTCCTTATCTGGGGCCAACGTCCTGACTTTC
V: TRBV5-1; size: many; D: -; J: TRBJ1-6; CDR3: CASAGQGYNSPLHF; DNA: TGCGCCAGCGCCGGGCAGGGTTATAATTCACCCCTCCACTTT
V: TRBV5-1; size: many; D: TRBD1; J: TRBJ2-1; CDR3: CASSLQGAYNEQFF; DNA: TGCGCCAGCAGCTTACAGGGGGCCTACAATGAGCAGTTCTTC
V: TRBV25-1; size: many; D: -; J: TRBJ2-2; CDR3: CASTANTGELFF; DNA: TGTGCCAGCACAGCGAACACCGGGGAGCTGTTTTTT
V: TRBV11-2; size: many; D: -; J: TRBJ2-7; CDR3: CASSRGFSSYEQYF; DNA: TGTGCCAGCAGCAGAGGGTTTTCTTCGTACGAGCAGTACTTC
V: TRBV5-8; size: many; D: -; J: TRBJ1-5; CDR3: CASSLAGAAGQPQHF; DNA: TGTGCCAGCAGCTTGGCCGGGGCAGCCGGACAGCCCCAGCATTTT
V: TRBV7-9; size: many; D: -; J: TRBJ2-3; CDR3: CASTNTRDTQYF; DNA: TGTGCCAGCACCAACACTAGAGATACGCAGTATTTT
V: TRBV5-5; size: many; D: -; J: TRBJ2-1; CDR3: CASSLGLAASYNEQFF; DNA: TGTGCCAGCAGCCTCGGATTAGCGGCCTCCTACAATGAGCAGTTCTTC
V: TRBV5-1; size: many; D: TRBD1; J: TRBJ2-5; CDR3: CASSLSQDRGLETQYF; DNA: TGCGCCAGCAGCTTGTCGCAGGACAGGGGGCTGGAGACCCAGTACTTC